The sequence of this TCR beta chain was determined in a study of blood T cell repertoires in COVID-19. On the study more broadly: Some COVID-19 samples were acute and others convalescent; all came from the United States, Italy and Spain.

With 5 bases clipped from V and 1 base from J, the junction kept 6 bases outside the gene matches. CDR1 is SGHRS and CDR2 is YFSETQ in the germline V gene. The CDR3 contains 14 residues. Per the study methods: Reference gene primer amplification gave nucleated cell count estimates. The data were produced by immunoSEQ multiplex PCR, yet TCRdb's version contains in-frame clones alone and is incomplete. V and J calls and clone size are copied from that table; D and trimming were computed from the DNA. The repertoire has around 260,000 clones, approximately 93% of them found once; the top ten carry approximately 2.1%. Notes on this clone: Other DNA sequences in the sample encode the same CDR3.

The sequencing input was peripheral blood. The receptor was derived from a woman in her twenties or thirties with COVID-19, enrolled during active disease. The chain couples TRBV5-1 to TRBJ2-7, with TRBD1 matching over 7 bases. CDR3 in amino acids: CASSSGTASYEQYF. CDR3 in DNA: TGCGCCAGCAGTTCCGGGACAGCGTCCTACGAGCAGTACTTC.